This T cell receptor (beta chain) is drawn from a study of shared clonotypes between healthy human individuals. About the research overall: Each donor contributed plates that comprised three CD4 naive, three CD4 memory, two CD8 naive and one CD8 memory.

Sequenced by immunoSEQ multiplex PCR; TCRdb stores in-frame clones only, minus some. The sample has approximately 980,000 clones, about three quarters seen once. This clone has only a few counts. Its cognate antigen is unknown. Germline is not matched at one junction end, which may reflect a read error. Findings of the study overall: Large sequencing depth failed to make sorted-subset sequencing complete, rarefaction showed. Generally, naive subsets (rather than memory subsets) showed larger estimated richness.

Caucasian adults residing in Nashville, Tennessee made up all the donors. Germline values: CDR1 SSHAT, CDR2 FNYEAQ (reference sequence). The CDR3 spans 15 residues. V and J are TRBV7-7 and TRBJ2-3, with a tentative D call TRBD2 (6 bases). The sequenced sample was memory CD4+ T cells sorted from blood. Subset given: CD45RA-negative fraction. The clonotype comes from a man between 18 and 29 years old in good health. The CDR3 reads CASSLDGSSGDTQYF. CDR3 coding DNA: TGTGCTAGCAGCTTAGACGGGAGCAGCGGGGATACGCAGTATTTT.